The clone carrying this TCR beta chain was observed once. The target antigen is unknown. Primers for the PCR totalled 60 Vbeta and 13 Jbeta. Profiling relied on immunoSEQ multiplex PCR, and the TCRdb table lists in-frame clones only, not all of them. The sample consists of roughly 100,000 clones, 76% of them appearing once. Donors likely had unrecorded immune exposures despite being nominally healthy when sampled. Trimming took off 1 base at V and 3 bases at J, with 12 bases between the two ends. Germline CDR1 reads SGHVS; CDR2 reads FQNEAQ. This CDR3 has 15 amino acids. This sample stems from a study of cytomegalovirus exposure and HLA in healthy donors. About the research overall: HLA-typed donors contributed approximately 86 million unique TCRs, which were held in an early data release.

Overall study findings and caveats: The investigators catalogued 150 to 200 TCR beta chains as cytomegalovirus-associated. Analysis was carried out at a later point, and it linked a missense DCLRE1C variant to TCR beta V- and J-gene trimming.

The sample taken for sequencing was PBMCs. V gene TRBV7-8 combines with J gene TRBJ1-2; D perhaps matches TRBD1 (5 bases). The receptor was isolated from a man between 35 and 55 years old in good health and CMV-seropositive. The CDR3 here is CASSLGGPQDYGYTF. CDR3 nucleotides: TGTGCCAGCAGCTTAGGGGGCCCCCAAGACTATGGCTACACCTTC.